This T cell receptor beta chain appears in the sequencing data of a study of T-cell memory formation after mild COVID-19. Study outcomes and limitations: Cross-reactive memory apparently joined, as some responding clones appeared in pre-infection memory. CD4+ contracting clones lay mainly in CM and EM, CD8+ ones in EMRA.

Constant-segment primers were used for 5'RACE, and the resulting TCR alpha and TCR beta cDNA libraries carried sample barcodes and UMIs. TCRdb fed the 5' RACE reads into MiXCR, producing one record per CDR3 protein. The data show tens of thousands of distinct CDR3 sequences, over 12% seen once. This clonotype was counted only a few times. Its antigen is not known. The TCR was taken from a man younger than 35 who had mild COVID-19 (a few samples of this study predate the infection). Cell type and time point are not known. Sequenced material: PBMCs or a T cell subset sorted from them (not recorded which).

The CDR3 DNA follows: TGTGCCAGCAGTTACTCGCACCCCGGGACTCCAGACCATGGCTACACCTTC. Amino acids: CASSYSHPGTPDHGYTF. The chain employs TRBV6-5 and TRBJ1-2; D might be TRBD1 (5 bases). Germline values: CDR1 MNHEY, CDR2 SVGAGI. V shed 0 bases and J shed 6 bases, with 20 bases lying between them. The CDR3 is 17 amino acids.